This entry features one TCR beta chain sequence. What it binds is unknown. This entry comes from a study of cytotoxic CD8 clonotypes in ibrutinib-treated CLL. Study at large: Mean per-sample yields comprised around 230,000 productive templates and 94,082 productive rearrangements.

With sequencing, the targeted depth ranged from 1 in 200,000 to 1 in 1 million T cells. Clones were sequenced by immunoSEQ multiplex PCR, and TCRdb holds only the in-frame ones, with some missing. The data show around 130,000 clones, with around four fifths seen just once and 2.5% to 3.5% held by the top ten. Study results and limitations: Shared public clonotypes were rare, and on treatment they either got smaller or stayed the same. At progression, clonality fell back toward baseline after rising at ibrutinib response.

This clonotype originated in a human donor with chronic lymphocytic leukemia. The input for sequencing was PBMCs, taken after 24 months of ibrutinib treatment.

CDR3 residues: CASSGGTGPSGANVLTF. CDR3 coding DNA: TGTGCCAGCAGTGGCGGGACAGGTCCCTCTGGGGCCAACGTCCTGACTTTC. The V gene is TRBV6-1, the J gene TRBJ2-6; 8 nucleotides line up with TRBD1. In germline, CDR1 is MNHNS, CDR2 SASEGT. V trimming: 4 bases; J trimming: 0 bases; junction bases outside the gene matches: 5. This CDR3 comprises 17 residues.